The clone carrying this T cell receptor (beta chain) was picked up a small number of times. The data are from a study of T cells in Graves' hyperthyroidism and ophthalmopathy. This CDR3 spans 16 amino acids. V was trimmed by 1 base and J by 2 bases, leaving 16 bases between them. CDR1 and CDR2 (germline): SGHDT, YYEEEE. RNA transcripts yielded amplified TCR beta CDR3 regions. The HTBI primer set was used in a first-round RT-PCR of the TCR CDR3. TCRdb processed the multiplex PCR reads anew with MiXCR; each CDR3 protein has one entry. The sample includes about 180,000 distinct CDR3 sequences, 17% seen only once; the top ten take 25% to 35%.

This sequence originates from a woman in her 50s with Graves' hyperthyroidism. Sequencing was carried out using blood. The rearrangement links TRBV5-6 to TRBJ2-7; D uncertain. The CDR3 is CASSLIGDNVPYEQYF. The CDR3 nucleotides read TGTGCCAGCAGCTTGATTGGAGACAATGTCCCCTACGAGCAGTACTTC.